The present T cell receptor beta chain was sequenced within a study of post-analysis software for immune sequencing data. Overall study results and limits: Higher frequency in patients than in controls was seen for about five TRBV segments, with TRBV5-6, TRBV5-1 and TRBV20-1 among them.

TCR beta libraries were prepared from cDNA with unique molecular identifiers. A single record per CDR3 protein comes from TCRdb applying MiXCR to the PCR reads. The sample lists roughly 670,000 distinct CDR3 sequences, 55% to 70% occurring once. For this clonotype: Its matching antigen is unknown.

This CDR3 has 14 amino acids. Between the trimmed V and J ends, which lost 3 bases and 4 bases, there was a span of 11 bases. The germline V gene encodes CDR1 MNHEY and CDR2 SMNVEV (reference sequence). The clonotype comes from a girl aged 2 to 9 with multiple sclerosis. The sample consisted of blood. This chain connects TRBV27 to TRBJ2-3; D is unclear. The CDR3 loop reads CASSFLIEADTQYF. DNA for the CDR3: TGTGCCAGCAGTTTTTTAATTGAAGCAGATACGCAGTATTTT.